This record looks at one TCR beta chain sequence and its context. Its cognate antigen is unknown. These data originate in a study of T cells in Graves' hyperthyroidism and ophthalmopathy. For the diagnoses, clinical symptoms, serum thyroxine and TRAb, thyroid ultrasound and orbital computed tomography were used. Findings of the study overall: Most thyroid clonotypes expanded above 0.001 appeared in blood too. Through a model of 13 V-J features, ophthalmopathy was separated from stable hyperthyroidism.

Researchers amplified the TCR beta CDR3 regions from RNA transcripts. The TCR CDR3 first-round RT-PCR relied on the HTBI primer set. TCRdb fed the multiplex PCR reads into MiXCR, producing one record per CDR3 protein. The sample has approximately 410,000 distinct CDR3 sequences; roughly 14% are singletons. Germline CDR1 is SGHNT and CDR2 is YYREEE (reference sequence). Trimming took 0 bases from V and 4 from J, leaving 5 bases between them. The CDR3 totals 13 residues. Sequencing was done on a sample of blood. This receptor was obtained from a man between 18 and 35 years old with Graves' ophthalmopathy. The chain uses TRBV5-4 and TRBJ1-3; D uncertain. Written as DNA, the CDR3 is TGTGCCAGCAGCTTGGGGCAGGGAAACACCATATATTTT. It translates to CASSLGQGNTIYF.